This passage covers 4 T cell receptor beta chains from one sample sequenced in a study of T cells in Graves' hyperthyroidism and ophthalmopathy. Amplified regions were TCR beta CDR3 sequences from RNA transcripts. The study used the HTBI primer set for a first-round RT-PCR of the TCR CDR3. TCRdb ran MiXCR on the multiplex PCR reads and lists one entry per CDR3 protein. The sample shows some 460,000 distinct CDR3 sequences, around 14% of them seen only once. The sequenced material came from blood. The receptors were sampled from a woman under 30 with Graves' hyperthyroidism.

This clonotype occurred a few times. The chain couples TRBV20-1 to TRBJ2-1; the D gene is possibly TRBD1 (6 bases). Germline V CDR1 and CDR2: DFQATT, SNEGSKA (reference sequence). V lost 6 bases and J lost 3, with 18 bases in between. There are 15 residues in the CDR3. The CDR3 loop is CSARPYRAGYNEQFF. DNA of the CDR3: TGCAGTGCCAGACCCTACAGGGCTGGCTACAATGAGCAGTTCTTC.

This clonotype was picked up many times. The V and J genes are TRBV7-8 and TRBJ1-2; D is undetermined. V was clipped by 5 bases and J by 7 bases, with 17 bases between them. The germline gives CDR1 SGHVS, CDR2 FQNEAQ. This CDR3 is built from 14 residues. The CDR3 nucleotides read TGTGCCAGCAGCACGGGCCGCGAAGGAATTGGCTACACCTTC. It specifies CASSTGREGIGYTF.

Many counts were recorded for this clonotype. V is TRBV11-2 and J is TRBJ1-5; D gene uncertain. The CDR3 length is 13 residues. Germline V gives CDR1 SGHAT, CDR2 FQNNGV. Deletions cut 3 bases from V and 4 bases from J, with 7 bases between. CDR3 protein: CASSLGYNQPQHF. As DNA, the CDR3 is TGTGCCAGCAGCTTGGGTTATAATCAGCCCCAGCATTTT.

The chain carries TRBV19 and TRBJ2-7; 11 bases are a match to TRBD1. This CDR3 has 17 amino acids. J lost 4 bases, V lost 7 bases, and 15 bases had no gene match. The V gene's germline CDR1 is LNHDA and CDR2 SQIVND (reference sequence). CDR3 in DNA: TGTGCCAGTACTCGCTATGGGGGACAGGGGGTCGGATACGAGCAGTACTTC. It is translated as CASTRYGGQGVGYEQYF.